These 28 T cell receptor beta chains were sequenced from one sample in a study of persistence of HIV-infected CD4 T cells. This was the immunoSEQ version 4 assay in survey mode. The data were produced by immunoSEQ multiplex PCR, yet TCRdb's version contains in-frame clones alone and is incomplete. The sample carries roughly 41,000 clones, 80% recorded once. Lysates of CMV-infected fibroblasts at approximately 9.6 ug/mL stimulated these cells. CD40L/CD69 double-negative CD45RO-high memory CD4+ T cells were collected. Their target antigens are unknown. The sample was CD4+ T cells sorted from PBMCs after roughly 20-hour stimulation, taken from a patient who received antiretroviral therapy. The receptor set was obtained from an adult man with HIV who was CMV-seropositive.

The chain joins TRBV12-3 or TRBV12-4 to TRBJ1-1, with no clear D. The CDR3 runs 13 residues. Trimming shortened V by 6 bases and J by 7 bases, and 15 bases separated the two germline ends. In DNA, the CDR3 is TGTGCCAGCAGCCGACCACCGGACGGTGAAGCTTTCTTT. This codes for CASSRPPDGEAFF.

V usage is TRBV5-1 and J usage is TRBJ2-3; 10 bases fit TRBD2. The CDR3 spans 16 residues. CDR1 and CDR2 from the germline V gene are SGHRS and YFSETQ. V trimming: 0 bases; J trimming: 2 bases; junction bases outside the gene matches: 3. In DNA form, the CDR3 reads TGCGCCAGCAGCTTGGAGCTAGCGGGGGTCACAGATACGCAGTATTTT. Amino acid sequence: CASSLELAGVTDTQYF.

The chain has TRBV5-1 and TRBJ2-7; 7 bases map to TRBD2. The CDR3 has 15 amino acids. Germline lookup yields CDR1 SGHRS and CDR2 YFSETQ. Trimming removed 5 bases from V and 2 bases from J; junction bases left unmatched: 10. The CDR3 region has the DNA TGCGCCAGCAGTGCCCCCGGGGGAGGGCCCTACGAGCAGTACTTC. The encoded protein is CASSAPGGGPYEQYF.

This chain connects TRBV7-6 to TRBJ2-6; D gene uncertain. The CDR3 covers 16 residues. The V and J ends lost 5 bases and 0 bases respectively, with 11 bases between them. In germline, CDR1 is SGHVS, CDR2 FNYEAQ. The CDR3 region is CASSNTASSGANVLTF. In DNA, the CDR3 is TGTGCCAGCAGCAACACAGCTAGCTCTGGGGCCAACGTCCTGACTTTC.

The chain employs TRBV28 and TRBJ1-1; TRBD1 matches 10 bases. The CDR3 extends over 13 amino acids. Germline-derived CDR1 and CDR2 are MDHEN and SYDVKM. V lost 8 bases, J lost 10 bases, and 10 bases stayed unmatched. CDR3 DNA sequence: TGTGCCAGCGTACCGGGACAGGGGCGTCGAGCTTTCTTT. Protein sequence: CASVPGQGRRAFF. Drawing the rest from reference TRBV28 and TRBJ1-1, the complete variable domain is DVKVTQSSRYLVKRTGEKVFLECVQDMDHENMFWYRQDPGLGLRLIYFSYDVKMKEKGDIPEGYSVSREKKERFSLILESASTNQTSMYLCASVPGQGRRAFFGQGTRLTVV.

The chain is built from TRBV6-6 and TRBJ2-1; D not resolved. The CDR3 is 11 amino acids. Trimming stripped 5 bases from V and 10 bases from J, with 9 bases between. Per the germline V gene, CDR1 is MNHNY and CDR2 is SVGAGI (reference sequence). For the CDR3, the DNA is TGTGCCAGCAGTGTTATGAACGAGCAGTTCTTC. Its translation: CASSVMNEQFF.

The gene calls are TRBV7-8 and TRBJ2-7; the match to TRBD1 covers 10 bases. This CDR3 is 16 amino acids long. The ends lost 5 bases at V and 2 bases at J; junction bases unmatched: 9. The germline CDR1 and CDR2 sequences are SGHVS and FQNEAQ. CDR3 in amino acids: CASSPRTGGPPYEQYF. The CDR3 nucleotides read TGTGCCAGCAGCCCTCGGACAGGGGGTCCCCCCTACGAGCAGTACTTC.

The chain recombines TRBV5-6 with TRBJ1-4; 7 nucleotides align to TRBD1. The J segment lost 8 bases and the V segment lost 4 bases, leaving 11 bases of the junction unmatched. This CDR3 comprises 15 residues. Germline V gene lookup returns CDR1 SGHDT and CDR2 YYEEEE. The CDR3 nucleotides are TGTGCCAGCAGCCTTCAGGGGGGCGCCGAAGAAAAACTGTTTTTT. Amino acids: CASSLQGGAEEKLFF.

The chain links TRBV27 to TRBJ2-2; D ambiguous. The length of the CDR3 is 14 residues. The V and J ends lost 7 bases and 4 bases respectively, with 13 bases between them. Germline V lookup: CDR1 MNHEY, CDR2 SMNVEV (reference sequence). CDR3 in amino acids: CASTPWPTTGELFF. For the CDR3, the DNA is TGTGCCAGCACGCCCTGGCCGACCACCGGGGAGCTGTTTTTT.

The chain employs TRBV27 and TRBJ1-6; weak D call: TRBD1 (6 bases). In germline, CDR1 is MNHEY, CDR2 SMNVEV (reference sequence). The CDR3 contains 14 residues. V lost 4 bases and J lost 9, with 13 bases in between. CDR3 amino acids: CASSSGARASPLHF. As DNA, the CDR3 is TGTGCCAGCAGTTCAGGGGCCCGGGCTTCACCCCTCCACTTT.

The CDR3 DNA sequence: TGTGCCAGTAGTACCCGACAGGGGGACGGGTCTGGGGCCAACGTCCTGACTTTC. Encoded protein: CASSTRQGDGSGANVLTF. The chain has TRBV19 and TRBJ2-6; the match to TRBD1 covers 9 bases. The V gene end was trimmed by 4 bases and the J gene end by 1 base; junction bases not matched to a gene: 8. The CDR3 runs 18 residues. The germline V gene has CDR1 LNHDA and CDR2 SQIVND (reference sequence).

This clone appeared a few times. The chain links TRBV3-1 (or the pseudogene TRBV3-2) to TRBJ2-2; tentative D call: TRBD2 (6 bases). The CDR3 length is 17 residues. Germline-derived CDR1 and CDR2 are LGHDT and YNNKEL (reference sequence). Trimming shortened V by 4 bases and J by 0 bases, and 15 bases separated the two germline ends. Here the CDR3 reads CASSRWRGGANTGELFF. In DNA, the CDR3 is TGTGCCAGCAGCCGATGGCGAGGCGGGGCGAACACCGGGGAGCTGTTTTTT.

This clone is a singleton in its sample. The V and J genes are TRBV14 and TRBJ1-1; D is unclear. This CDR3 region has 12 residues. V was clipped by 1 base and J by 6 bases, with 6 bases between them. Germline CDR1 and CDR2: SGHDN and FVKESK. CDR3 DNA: TGTGCCAGCAGCCAAGCCCGGGCTGAAGCTTTCTTT. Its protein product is CASSQARAEAFF.

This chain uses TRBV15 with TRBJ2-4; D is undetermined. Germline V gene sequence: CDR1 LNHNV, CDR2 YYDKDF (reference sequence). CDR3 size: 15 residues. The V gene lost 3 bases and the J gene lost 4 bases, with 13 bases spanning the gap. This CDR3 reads CATSSLQVFKNIQYF. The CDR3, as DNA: TGTGCCACCAGCAGCCTGCAGGTTTTTAAAAACATTCAGTACTTC.

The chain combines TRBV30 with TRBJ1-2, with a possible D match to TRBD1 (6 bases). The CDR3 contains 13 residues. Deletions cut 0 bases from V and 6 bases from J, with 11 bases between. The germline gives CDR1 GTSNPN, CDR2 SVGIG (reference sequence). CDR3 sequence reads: CAWSVQGHNGYTF. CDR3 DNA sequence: TGTGCCTGGAGTGTACAGGGACACAATGGCTACACCTTC.

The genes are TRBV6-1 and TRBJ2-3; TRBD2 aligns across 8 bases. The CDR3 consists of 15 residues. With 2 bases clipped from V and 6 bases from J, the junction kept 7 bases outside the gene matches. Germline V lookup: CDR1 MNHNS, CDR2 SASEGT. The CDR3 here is CASSESGGSWDTQYF. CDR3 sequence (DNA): TGTGCCAGCAGTGAAAGCGGGGGCTCTTGGGATACGCAGTATTTT.

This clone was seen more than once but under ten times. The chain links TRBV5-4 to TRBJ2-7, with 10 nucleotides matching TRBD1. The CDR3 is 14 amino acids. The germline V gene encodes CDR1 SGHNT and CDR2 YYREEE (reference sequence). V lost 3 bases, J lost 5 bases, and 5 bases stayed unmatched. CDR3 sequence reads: CASSSRTGGHEQYF. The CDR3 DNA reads TGTGCCAGCAGCTCCCGGACAGGGGGGCACGAGCAGTACTTC.

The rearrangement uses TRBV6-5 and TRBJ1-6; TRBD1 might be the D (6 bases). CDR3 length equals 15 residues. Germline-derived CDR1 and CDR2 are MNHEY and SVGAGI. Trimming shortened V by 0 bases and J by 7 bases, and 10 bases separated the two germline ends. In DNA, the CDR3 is TGTGCCAGCAGTTACTCGACTCAGGGGAATTCACCCCTCCACTTT. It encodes CASSYSTQGNSPLHF.

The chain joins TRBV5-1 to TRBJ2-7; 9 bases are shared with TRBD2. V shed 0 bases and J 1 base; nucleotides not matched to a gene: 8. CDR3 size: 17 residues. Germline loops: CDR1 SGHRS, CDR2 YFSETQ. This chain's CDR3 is CASSLAGVAGVSYEQYF. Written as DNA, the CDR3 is TGCGCCAGCAGCTTGGCCGGGGTAGCGGGGGTTTCCTACGAGCAGTACTTC.

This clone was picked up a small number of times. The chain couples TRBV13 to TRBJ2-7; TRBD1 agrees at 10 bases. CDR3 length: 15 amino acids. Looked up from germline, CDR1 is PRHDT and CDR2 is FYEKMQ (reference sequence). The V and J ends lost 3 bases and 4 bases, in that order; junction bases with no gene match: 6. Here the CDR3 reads CASSLRAGQGYEQYF. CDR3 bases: TGTGCCAGCAGCTTGAGGGCGGGACAGGGGTACGAGCAGTACTTC.

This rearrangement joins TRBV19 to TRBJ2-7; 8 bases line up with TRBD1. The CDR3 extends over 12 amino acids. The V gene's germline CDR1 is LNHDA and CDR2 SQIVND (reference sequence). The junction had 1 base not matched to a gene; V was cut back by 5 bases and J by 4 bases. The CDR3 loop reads CASSDRGYEQYF. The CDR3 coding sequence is TGTGCCAGTAGTGACAGGGGTTACGAGCAGTACTTC.

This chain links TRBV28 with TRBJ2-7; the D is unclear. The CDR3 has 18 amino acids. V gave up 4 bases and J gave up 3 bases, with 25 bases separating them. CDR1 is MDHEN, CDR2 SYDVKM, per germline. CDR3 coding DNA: TGTGCCAGCAGTTCAACTTCTCCCTCAAAATGGACCATCTACGAGCAGTACTTC. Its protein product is CASSSTSPSKWTIYEQYF.

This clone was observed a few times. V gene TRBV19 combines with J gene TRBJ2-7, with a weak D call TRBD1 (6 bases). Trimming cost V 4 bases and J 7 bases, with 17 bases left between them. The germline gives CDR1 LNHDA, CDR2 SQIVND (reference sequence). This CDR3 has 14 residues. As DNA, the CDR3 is TGTGCCAGTAGTAGGGACATAGCTTACGAGGAGCAGTACTTC. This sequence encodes CASSRDIAYEEQYF.

The CDR3 protein is CASSHWGKRGAEQYF. The CDR3 nucleotides read TGCGCCAGCAGTCATTGGGGCAAGCGGGGGGCCGAGCAGTACTTC. This chain uses TRBV23-1 with TRBJ2-7; 9 bases align to TRBD2. TRBV23-1 is annotated as an ORF whose role is uncertain. The CDR3 is 15 amino acids. The J segment lost 6 bases and the V segment lost 3 bases, leaving 9 bases of the junction unmatched.

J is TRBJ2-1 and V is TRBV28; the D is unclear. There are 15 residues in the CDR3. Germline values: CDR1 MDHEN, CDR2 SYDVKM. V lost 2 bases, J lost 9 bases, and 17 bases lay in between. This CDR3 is CASSLSPLSGSEQFF. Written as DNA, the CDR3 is TGTGCCAGCAGTTTAAGTCCCCTGAGTGGAAGTGAGCAGTTCTTC.

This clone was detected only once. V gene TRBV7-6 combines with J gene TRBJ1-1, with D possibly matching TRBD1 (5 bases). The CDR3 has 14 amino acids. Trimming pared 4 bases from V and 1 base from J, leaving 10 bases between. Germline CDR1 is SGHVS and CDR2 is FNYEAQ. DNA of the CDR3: TGTGCCAGCAGCTCCGGGACGGAGAACACTGAAGCTTTCTTT. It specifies CASSSGTENTEAFF.

The chain's CDR3 is CASSLEGGSFYGYTF. In DNA form, the CDR3 reads TGTGCCAGCAGCTTAGAGGGCGGCAGCTTCTATGGCTACACCTTC. V and J are TRBV7-2 and TRBJ1-2; D is ambiguous. With 1 base removed from V and 4 bases from J, the gap between germline ends came to 13 bases. This CDR3 spans 15 amino acids. Germline V gives CDR1 SGHTA, CDR2 FQGNSA.

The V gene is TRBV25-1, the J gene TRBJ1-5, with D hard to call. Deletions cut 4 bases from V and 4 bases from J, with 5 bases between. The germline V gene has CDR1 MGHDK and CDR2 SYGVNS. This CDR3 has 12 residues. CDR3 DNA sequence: TGTGCCAGCAGTGGGCCGAATCAGCCCCAGCATTTT. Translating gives CASSGPNQPQHF.